This TCR beta chain was sequenced for a study of T-cell reconstitution after alpha-beta-depleted transplantation in children. This sample's TCRbeta library carried unique molecular identifier barcodes. TCRdb recomputed calls from the PCR reads with MiXCR, one row per CDR3 protein. The table has hundreds of thousands of distinct CDR3 sequences, 15% to 20% seen once. The CDR3 is 13 amino acids. Trimming left V 4 bases short and J 10 bases short, with 11 bases between. In germline, CDR1 is SEHNR, CDR2 FQNEAQ (reference sequence). Worth noting for this clonotype: Its target is unknown.

General study points: T-cell counts and diversity were attributed mostly to newly produced T cells one year after transplant. Several hundred expanded graft clones reportedly were the source of alpha-beta T cells about two months after transplant.

Sequenced here: PBMCs, mostly from graft donor cells, sampled 360 days after TCRalphabeta/CD19-depleted stem cell transplant. The clonotype was recovered from a male patient between 10 and 17 years old who had a stem cell transplant for acute lymphoblastic leukemia, so the T cells may come from the graft donor. The chain recombines TRBV7-9 with TRBJ1-6; D ambiguous. CDR3 in DNA: TGTGCCAGCAGCTGGCATGAGATGTCACCCCTCCACTTT. Translation gives CASSWHEMSPLHF.